The present entry profiles one TCR beta chain with its context. The target antigen is unknown. The data stem from a study of cytomegalovirus exposure and HLA in healthy donors. Looking at the study overall: A previous analysis identified approximately 110 million unique TCR beta sequences derived from about 180 million T cells.

PCR involved 60 Vbeta and 13 Jbeta primers. Sequencing used immunoSEQ multiplex PCR; TCRdb keeps in-frame clones, though not all of them. Among about 150,000 clones, almost 85% were seen once, and the ten largest hold approximately 6%. Healthy individuals who donated bone marrow served as the donors. General observations from the study: Later examination showed HLA-associated TCR beta chains had greater clonal expansion than equally common others.

The origin of this receptor is a man aged 25-45 years in good health and CMV-seropositive. The source material was PBMCs.

The CDR3 spells CASGQGSTADTQYF. The CDR3 DNA sequence: TGCGCCAGCGGACAGGGTTCTACCGCGGATACGCAGTATTTT. This chain uses TRBV5-1 with TRBJ2-3; 8 nucleotides match TRBD1. The CDR3 covers 14 residues. Germline V gene sequence: CDR1 SGHRS, CDR2 YFSETQ. Losses at the gene ends were 7 bases for V and 6 bases for J; bases not matched to a gene: 10.